In this sample, the clone carrying this TCR beta chain turned up once. The germline V gene has CDR1 SGDLS and CDR2 YYNGEE. The CDR3 covers 15 residues. V lost 5 bases and J 0 bases, leaving 14 bases between the germline ends. The sample belongs to a study of cytomegalovirus exposure and HLA in healthy donors. Here immunoSEQ multiplex PCR was the method, and the copy in TCRdb shows in-frame clones only, minus some. There are 120,000 to 150,000 clones in the sample; approximately 89% occur only once, and around 0.7% lies in the top ten. This clonotype originated in a man aged 18 to 29 in good health and CMV-seronegative. The V call is TRBV9, the J call TRBJ1-1, with D unresolved. The specimen sequenced was PBMCs. CDR3 nucleotides: TGTGCCAGCAGAGCGAATTATGATATGAACACTGAAGCTTTCTTT. It codes for CASRANYDMNTEAFF.